This entry lists 15 T cell receptor beta chains sequenced from one sample in a study of blood T cells in healthy people across ages. PCR was performed a second time for roughly 7 to 12 cycles using a sample-barcoded 5' primer and a J-beta primer mix. From the 5' RACE reads, TCRdb called clonotypes with MiXCR, one entry per CDR3 protein. This repertoire shows roughly 730,000 distinct CDR3 sequences, roughly 50% found once; its top ten account for 20% to 30%. The sequenced material came from blood. The receptor source for this set is a middle-aged man in good health.

The chain recombines TRBV12-3 or TRBV12-4 with TRBJ2-5; 10 bases line up with TRBD1. V lost 5 bases to trimming and J lost 5 bases; unmatched junction nucleotides: 8. The CDR3 runs to 15 residues. The CDR3 region is CASSPNRGQGETQYF. The CDR3 DNA reads TGTGCCAGCAGTCCAAACCGGGGACAGGGGGAGACCCAGTACTTC.

The chain recombines TRBV27 with TRBJ2-4; no clear D gene. Trimming removed 0 bases at V and 1 base at J, with 7 bases between. The CDR3 length is 15 residues. Germline V gives CDR1 MNHEY, CDR2 SMNVEV (reference sequence). The CDR3 nucleotides read TGTGCCAGCAGTTTATCTTGGTTGGCCAAAAACATTCAGTACTTC. Protein sequence: CASSLSWLAKNIQYF.

Details on this clonotype: At one boundary the junction diverges from the germline segment, which might be a read error. This rearrangement joins TRBV7-9 to TRBJ2-5; 13 bases are a match to TRBD2. Germline V gives CDR1 SEHNR, CDR2 FQNEAQ (reference sequence). The CDR3 runs 17 residues. CDR3 nucleotides: TGTGCCAGCAGCTTACCCGGGACTAGCGGGATTCAAGGGACCCAGTACTTC. It translates to CASSLPGTSGIQGTQYF.

This chain links TRBV4-2 with TRBJ2-6, with 8 bases fitting TRBD1. The germline V gene encodes CDR1 LGHNA and CDR2 YNFKEQ. Trimming cost V 0 bases and J 0 bases; bases outside gene matches: 7. The length of the CDR3 is 19 residues. The CDR3 region is CASSQDRTGKTSGANVLTF. The CDR3 coding sequence is TGTGCCAGCAGCCAAGATAGGACAGGGAAGACCTCTGGGGCCAACGTCCTGACTTTC.

In this sample, this clonotype turned up a few times. The rearrangement uses TRBV20-1 and TRBJ1-2, with D perhaps TRBD1 (6 bases). Germline CDR1 DFQATT, CDR2 SNEGSKA (reference sequence). Trimming shortened V by 5 bases and J by 5 bases, and 9 bases separated the two germline ends. The CDR3 consists of 11 residues. CDR3 nucleotide sequence: TGCAGTGCTCTCGGACAGTATGGCTACACCTTC. Translated, it gives CSALGQYGYTF.

This clonotype was recorded a few times. The chain employs TRBV7-9 and TRBJ1-5; TRBD1 aligns across 7 bases. Trimming at V came to 1 base and at J to 5 bases, leaving 5 bases not matched to a gene. The CDR3 is 15 amino acids. Looked up from germline, CDR1 is SEHNR and CDR2 is FQNEAQ (reference sequence). The CDR3 sequence: CASSLGWQGDQPQHF. The CDR3 DNA reads as TGTGCCAGCAGCTTAGGATGGCAGGGGGATCAGCCCCAGCATTTT.

The genes are TRBV6-2 or TRBV6-3 and TRBJ2-2, with TRBD1 identical over 7 bases. CDR1 and CDR2 from the germline V gene are MNHEY and SVGEGT. V lost 6 bases and J lost 6; bases outside the gene matches: 4. This CDR3 comprises 13 residues. CDR3 region: CASSGTVAGELFF. The CDR3 DNA reads TGTGCCAGCAGCGGGACAGTAGCCGGGGAGCTGTTTTTT.

This clonotype occurred a few times. The J gene is TRBJ1-1, the V gene TRBV2, with no clear D. Trimming took off 0 bases at V and 7 bases at J, with 9 bases between the two ends. CDR3 size: 13 residues. Germline assignment: CDR1 SNHLY and CDR2 FYNNEI. The chain's CDR3 is CASSEALKGEAFF. DNA of the CDR3: TGTGCCAGCAGTGAAGCGTTGAAGGGTGAAGCTTTCTTT.

J is TRBJ1-6 and V is TRBV20-1, with no clear D. Trimming left V 0 bases short and J 0 bases short, with 12 bases between. There are 17 residues in the CDR3. The V gene's germline CDR1 is DFQATT and CDR2 SNEGSKA (reference sequence). The CDR3 DNA follows: TGCAGTGCTAGAGACGGGTCGTCCAGCTCCTATAATTCACCCCTCCACTTT. This encodes CSARDGSSSSYNSPLHF.

This clonotype was recorded a few times. The genes are TRBV6-1 and TRBJ2-4; D not resolved. Trimming left V 8 bases short and J 4 bases short, with 9 bases between. The germline CDR1 and CDR2 sequences are MNHNS and SASEGT. The CDR3 is made up of 12 amino acids. This chain's CDR3 is CASLFEKNIQYF. The CDR3 coding sequence is TGTGCCAGCTTATTCGAGAAAAACATTCAGTACTTC.

The chain joins TRBV14 to TRBJ1-2; D is possibly TRBD1 (6 bases). CDR3 size: 17 residues. Per germline, CDR1 SGHDN and CDR2 FVKESK. The V end was cut by 1 base, the J end by 1 base, with 16 bases between. The CDR3 region is CASSQGRGAMNNYGYTF. The CDR3 DNA reads as TGTGCCAGCAGCCAAGGCAGGGGCGCAATGAATAACTATGGCTACACCTTC. Based on the CDR3 plus reference TRBV14 and TRBJ1-2, the full variable domain is EAGVTQFPSHSVIEKGQTVTLRCDPISGHDNLYWYRRVMGKEIKFLLHFVKESKQDESGMPNNRFLAERTGGTYSTLKVQPAELEDSGVYFCASSQGRGAMNNYGYTFGSGTRLTVV.

J is TRBJ2-7 and V is TRBV28; 7 nucleotides line up with TRBD2. V was clipped by 7 bases and J by 2 bases; unmatched bases: 5. This CDR3 contains 13 residues. Per germline, CDR1 MDHEN and CDR2 SYDVKM. The CDR3 reads CASTGGPPYEQYF. The CDR3 DNA follows: TGTGCCAGCACGGGAGGACCTCCCTACGAGCAGTACTTC.

Remarks on this clonotype: The junction does not match germline at one end; this may be a read error. DNA for the CDR3: TGTGCCGGCAGTTACTCTGGGAACCAAGAGACCCAGTACTTC. This translates into CAGSYSGNQETQYF. V is TRBV6-6 and J is TRBJ2-5; D not resolved. Looked up from germline, CDR1 is MNHNY and CDR2 is SVGAGI (reference sequence). The CDR3 consists of 14 residues.

The chain links TRBV5-5 to TRBJ2-3; D remains unclear. Deletions cut 2 bases from V and 0 bases from J, with 10 bases between. The CDR3 spans 15 residues. Germline V lookup: CDR1 SGHKS, CDR2 YYEKEE (reference sequence). The CDR3 DNA follows: TGTGCCAGCAGCTTCCGTCCCACCAGCACAGATACGCAGTATTTT. Encoded protein: CASSFRPTSTDTQYF.

This clonotype was seen a few times. The CDR3 DNA follows: TGCAGCGTTGTGACTAGCGGGAGGAACGAGCAGTACTTC. This codes for CSVVTSGRNEQYF. V usage is TRBV29-1 and J usage is TRBJ2-7; 13 bases line up with TRBD2. Germline V gives CDR1 SQVTM, CDR2 ANQGSEA. The length of the CDR3 is 13 residues. V lost 4 bases and J lost 5; bases outside the gene matches: 2.